Listed below are T cell receptor beta chains from one sample, sequenced in a study of early T cells in non-severe SARS-CoV-2 infection. TCRdb ran MiXCR on the 5' RACE reads and lists one entry per CDR3 protein. In the table there are about 61,000 distinct CDR3 sequences, around 12% of which are singletons. The material sequenced was whole blood, taken at baseline. The receptors stem from an adult who was a healthcare worker with PCR-confirmed SARS-CoV-2 infection or an uninfected control (not recorded which). The donor label of this sample is uncertain. Each CDR3 is given with its conserved first and last residue. Fields, in order: V gene, clone size, J gene, D gene, CDR3 protein, CDR3 DNA. The D gene is left open where the match is weak. The size field is filled for only some rows; it gives once, few, many or a size class.

V gene: TRBV7-9
clone size: few
J gene: TRBJ2-3
D gene: NA
CDR3 protein: CASSLASRDDTQYF
CDR3 DNA: TGTGCCAGCAGCTTAGCGAGCAGGGACGATACGCAGTATTTT

V gene: TRBV12-3/TRBV12-4
clone size: NA
J gene: TRBJ2-1
D gene: TRBD2
CDR3 protein: CASTPRTSGVYNEQFF
CDR3 DNA: TGTGCCAGCACACCCCGGACTAGCGGGGTCTACAATGAGCAGTTCTTC

V gene: TRBV18
clone size: many
J gene: TRBJ2-1
D gene: TRBD2
CDR3 protein: CASSPSASGGAAYNEQFF
CDR3 DNA: TGTGCCAGCTCACCATCGGCTAGCGGGGGGGCCGCCTACAATGAGCAGTTCTTC

V gene: TRBV2
clone size: NA
J gene: TRBJ2-5
D gene: TRBD2
CDR3 protein: CASSVRRAGGLSQETQYF
CDR3 DNA: TGTGCCAGCAGTGTACGAAGAGCGGGGGGGCTATCCCAAGAGACCCAGTACTTC

V gene: TRBV19
clone size: few
J gene: TRBJ2-3
D gene: TRBD2
CDR3 protein: CASRILGGETDTQYF
CDR3 DNA: TGTGCCAGTAGGATCCTCGGGGGGGAAACAGATACGCAGTATTTT

V gene: TRBV30
clone size: NA
J gene: TRBJ2-5
D gene: NA
CDR3 protein: CAVIPQPGATQYF
CDR3 DNA: TGTGCTGTCATTCCGCAACCCGGTGCGACCCAGTACTTC

V gene: TRBV18
clone size: NA
J gene: TRBJ1-5
D gene: NA
CDR3 protein: CASCPTGSPDQPQHF
CDR3 DNA: TGTGCCAGCTGCCCGACAGGTTCCCCCGATCAGCCCCAGCATTTT

V gene: TRBV12-3/TRBV12-4
clone size: NA
J gene: TRBJ2-2
D gene: NA
CDR3 protein: CASSLRAGELFF
CDR3 DNA: TGTGCCAGCAGTTTAAGGGCCGGGGAGCTGTTTTTT

V gene: TRBV5-6
clone size: many
J gene: TRBJ1-1
D gene: NA
CDR3 protein: CASSFLGRGLANTEAFF
CDR3 DNA: TGTGCCAGCAGCTTCCTTGGCAGGGGTCTTGCAAACACTGAAGCTTTCTTT

V gene: TRBV9
clone size: few
J gene: TRBJ2-2
D gene: TRBD2
CDR3 protein: CASSVTSGDTGELFF
CDR3 DNA: TGTGCCAGCAGCGTTACTAGCGGGGACACCGGGGAGCTGTTTTTT

V gene: TRBV18
clone size: few
J gene: TRBJ1-2
D gene: TRBD1
CDR3 protein: CASSRAMGQNYNGYTF
CDR3 DNA: TGTGCCAGCTCACGCGCTATGGGACAGAATTATAATGGCTACACCTTC

V gene: TRBV28
clone size: many
J gene: TRBJ1-3
D gene: NA
CDR3 protein: CASSRGGTGNTIYF
CDR3 DNA: TGTGCCAGCAGTCGAGGGGGTACTGGAAACACCATATATTTT

V gene: TRBV29-1
clone size: many
J gene: TRBJ1-6
D gene: TRBD1
CDR3 protein: CSVQLLGTGDSPLHF
CDR3 DNA: TGCAGCGTCCAGCTCTTGGGGACAGGGGATTCACCCCTCCACTTT

V gene: TRBV7-2
clone size: NA
J gene: TRBJ2-3
D gene: TRBD2
CDR3 protein: CASSTHGGAGDTQYF
CDR3 DNA: TGTGCCAGCAGCACTCACGGGGGGGCTGGAGATACGCAGTATTTT

V gene: TRBV7-6
clone size: many
J gene: TRBJ2-1
D gene: NA
CDR3 protein: CASSLVPPVTPRGEQFF
CDR3 DNA: TGTGCCAGCAGCTTAGTTCCCCCTGTAACCCCCAGGGGTGAGCAGTTCTTC

V gene: TRBV6-6
clone size: many
J gene: TRBJ2-3
D gene: NA
CDR3 protein: CASRARGSNTDTQYF
CDR3 DNA: TGTGCCAGCCGCGCCCGAGGATCTAATACAGATACGCAGTATTTT

V gene: TRBV7-9
clone size: few
J gene: TRBJ2-5
D gene: TRBD2
CDR3 protein: CASRIGRGEETQYF
CDR3 DNA: TGTGCCAGCAGAATAGGACGGGGGGAAGAGACCCAGTACTTC

V gene: TRBV27
clone size: few
J gene: TRBJ1-1
D gene: NA
CDR3 protein: CASRRGTNTEAFF
CDR3 DNA: TGTGCCAGCAGGAGAGGGACGAACACTGAAGCTTTCTTT

V gene: TRBV6-2/TRBV6-3
clone size: NA
J gene: TRBJ2-3
D gene: NA
CDR3 protein: CASRRAGATQDTQYF
CDR3 DNA: TGTGCCAGCAGGCGCGCGGGGGCTACTCAAGATACGCAGTATTTT

V gene: TRBV6-6
clone size: many
J gene: TRBJ1-2
D gene: TRBD1
CDR3 protein: CASRQSTQGAGGYTF
CDR3 DNA: TGTGCCAGCAGACAAAGCACACAGGGGGCAGGTGGCTACACCTTC

V gene: TRBV7-3
clone size: NA
J gene: TRBJ2-1
D gene: NA
CDR3 protein: CASSPRTNYNEQFF
CDR3 DNA: TGTGCCAGCAGCCCCAGGACTAACTACAATGAGCAGTTCTTC

V gene: TRBV12-5
clone size: many
J gene: TRBJ2-2
D gene: TRBD1
CDR3 protein: CASGPQQGDTGELFF
CDR3 DNA: TGTGCTAGTGGTCCCCAACAGGGGGACACCGGGGAGCTGTTTTTT

V gene: TRBV3-1
clone size: few
J gene: TRBJ1-2
D gene: TRBD1
CDR3 protein: CASSQRGQAIRYGYTF
CDR3 DNA: TGTGCCAGCAGCCAGAGGGGACAGGCGATACGCTATGGCTACACCTTC

V gene: TRBV6-4
clone size: few
J gene: TRBJ1-2
D gene: TRBD1
CDR3 protein: CASRPGTGANYGYTF
CDR3 DNA: TGTGCCAGCAGACCCGGGACAGGAGCTAACTATGGCTACACCTTC

V gene: TRBV21-1
clone size: few
J gene: TRBJ1-6
D gene: NA
CDR3 protein: CASSPGAVSYNSPLHF
CDR3 DNA: TGTGCCAGCAGCCCCGGGGCAGTCTCCTATAATTCACCCCTCCACTTT

V gene: TRBV29-1
clone size: NA
J gene: TRBJ1-2
D gene: NA
CDR3 protein: CSVDKYGYTF
CDR3 DNA: TGCAGCGTTGATAAATATGGCTACACCTTC

V gene: TRBV12-5
clone size: few
J gene: TRBJ1-2
D gene: TRBD1
CDR3 protein: CASGLGDSIYGYTF
CDR3 DNA: TGTGCTAGTGGTTTGGGGGACAGCATCTATGGCTACACCTTC

V gene: TRBV12-3/TRBV12-4
clone size: NA
J gene: TRBJ1-1
D gene: NA
CDR3 protein: CTSSLAEYTEAFF
CDR3 DNA: TGTACCAGCAGTTTAGCGGAATACACTGAAGCTTTCTTT

V gene: TRBV6-6
clone size: NA
J gene: TRBJ1-3
D gene: NA
CDR3 protein: CASSPFIQGAGGNTIYF
CDR3 DNA: TGTGCCAGCAGCCCATTTATACAAGGGGCAGGTGGAAACACCATATATTTT